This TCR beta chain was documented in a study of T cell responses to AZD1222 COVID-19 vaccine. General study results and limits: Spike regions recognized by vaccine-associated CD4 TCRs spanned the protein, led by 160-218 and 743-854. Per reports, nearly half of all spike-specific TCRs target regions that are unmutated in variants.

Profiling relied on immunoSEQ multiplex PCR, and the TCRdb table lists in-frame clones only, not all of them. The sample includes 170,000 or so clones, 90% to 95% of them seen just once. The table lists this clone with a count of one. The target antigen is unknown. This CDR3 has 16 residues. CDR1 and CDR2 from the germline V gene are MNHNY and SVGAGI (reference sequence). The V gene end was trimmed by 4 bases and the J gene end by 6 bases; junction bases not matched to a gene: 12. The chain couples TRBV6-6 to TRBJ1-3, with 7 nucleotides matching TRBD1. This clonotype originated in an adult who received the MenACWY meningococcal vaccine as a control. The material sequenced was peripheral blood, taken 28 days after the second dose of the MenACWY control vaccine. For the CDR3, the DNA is TGTGCCAGCAGTTCGAATTCAGGGGGTAATTCAAACACCATATATTTT. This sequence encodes CASSSNSGGNSNTIYF.